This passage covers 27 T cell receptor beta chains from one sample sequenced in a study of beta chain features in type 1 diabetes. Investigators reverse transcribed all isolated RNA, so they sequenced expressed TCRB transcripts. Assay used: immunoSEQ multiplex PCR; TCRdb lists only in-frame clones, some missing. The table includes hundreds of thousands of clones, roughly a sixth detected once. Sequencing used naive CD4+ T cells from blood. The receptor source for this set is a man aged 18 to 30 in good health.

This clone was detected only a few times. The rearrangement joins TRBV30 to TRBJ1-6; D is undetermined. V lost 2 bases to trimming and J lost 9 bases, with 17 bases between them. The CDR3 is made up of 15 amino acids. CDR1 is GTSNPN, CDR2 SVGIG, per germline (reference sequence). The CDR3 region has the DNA TGTGCCTGGAGTCCCTTTTCCGTGGGGAGTTCACCCCTCCACTTT. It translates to CAWSPFSVGSSPLHF.

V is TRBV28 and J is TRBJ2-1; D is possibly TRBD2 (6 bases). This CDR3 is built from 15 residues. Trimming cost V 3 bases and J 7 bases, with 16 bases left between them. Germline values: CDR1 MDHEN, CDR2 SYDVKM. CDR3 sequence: CASSFAGPRRNEQFF. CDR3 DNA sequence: TGTGCCAGCAGTTTCGCGGGGCCCAGGCGGAATGAGCAGTTCTTC.

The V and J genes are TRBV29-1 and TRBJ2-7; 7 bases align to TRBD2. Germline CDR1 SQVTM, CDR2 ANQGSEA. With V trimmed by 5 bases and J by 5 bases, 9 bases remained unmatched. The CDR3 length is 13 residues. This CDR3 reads CSVSGRLVNEQYF. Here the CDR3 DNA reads TGCAGCGTTTCCGGGAGGTTGGTCAACGAGCAGTACTTC.

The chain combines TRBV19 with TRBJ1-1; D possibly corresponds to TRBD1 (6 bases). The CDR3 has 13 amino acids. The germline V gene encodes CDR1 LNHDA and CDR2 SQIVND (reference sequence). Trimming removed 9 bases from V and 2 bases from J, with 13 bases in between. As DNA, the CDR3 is TGTGCCAGCTACAGGGACGTTAACACTGAAGCTTTCTTT. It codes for CASYRDVNTEAFF. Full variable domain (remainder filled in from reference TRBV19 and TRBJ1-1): DGGITQSPKYLFRKEGQNVTLSCEQNLNHDAMYWYRQDPGQGLRLIYYSQIVNDFQKGDIAEGYSVSREKKESFPLTVTSAQKNPTAFYLCASYRDVNTEAFFGQGTRLTVV.

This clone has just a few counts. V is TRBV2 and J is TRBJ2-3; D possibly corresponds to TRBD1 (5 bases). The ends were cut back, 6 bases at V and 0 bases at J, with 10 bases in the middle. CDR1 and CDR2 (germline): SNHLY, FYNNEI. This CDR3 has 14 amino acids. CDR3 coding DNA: TGTGCCAGCAGCAGGGCCCGAAGCACAGATACGCAGTATTTT. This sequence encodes CASSRARSTDTQYF.

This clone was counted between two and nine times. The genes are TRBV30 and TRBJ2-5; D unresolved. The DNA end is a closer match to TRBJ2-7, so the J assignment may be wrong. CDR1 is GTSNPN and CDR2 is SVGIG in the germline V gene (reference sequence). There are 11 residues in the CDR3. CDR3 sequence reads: CAWSYGVEQYF. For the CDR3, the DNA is TGTGCCTGGAGTTATGGGGTCGAGCAGTACTTC.

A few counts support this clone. CDR3 sequence: CASSSTVYEQYF. CDR3 DNA sequence: TGTGCCAGCAGTTCGACTGTCTACGAGCAGTACTTC. V gene TRBV11-2 combines with J gene TRBJ2-7, with D unresolved. V shed 6 bases and J shed 3 bases, with 9 bases lying between them. This CDR3 contains 12 residues. CDR1 is SGHAT and CDR2 is FQNNGV in the germline V gene. Combining the CDR3 with reference TRBV11-2 and TRBJ2-7 gives the whole variable domain EAGVAQSPRYKIIEKRQSVAFWCNPISGHATLYWYQQILGQGPKLLIQFQNNGVVDDSQLPKDRFSAERLKGVDSTLKIQPAKLEDSAVYLCASSSTVYEQYFGPGTRLTVT.

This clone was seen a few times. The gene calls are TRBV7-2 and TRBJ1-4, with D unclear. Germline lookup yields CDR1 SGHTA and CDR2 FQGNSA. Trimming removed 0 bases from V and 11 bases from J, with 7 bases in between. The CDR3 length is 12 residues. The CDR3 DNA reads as TGTGCCAGCAGCTTAGCAGTCCCGAAACTGTTTTTT. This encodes CASSLAVPKLFF.

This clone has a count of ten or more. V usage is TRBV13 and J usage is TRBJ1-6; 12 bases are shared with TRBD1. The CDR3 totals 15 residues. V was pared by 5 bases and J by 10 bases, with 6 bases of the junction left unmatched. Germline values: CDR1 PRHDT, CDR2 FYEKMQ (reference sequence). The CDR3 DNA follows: TGTGCCAGCAGCCCGGGACAGGGGGCTTGGTCACCCCTCCACTTT. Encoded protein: CASSPGQGAWSPLHF.

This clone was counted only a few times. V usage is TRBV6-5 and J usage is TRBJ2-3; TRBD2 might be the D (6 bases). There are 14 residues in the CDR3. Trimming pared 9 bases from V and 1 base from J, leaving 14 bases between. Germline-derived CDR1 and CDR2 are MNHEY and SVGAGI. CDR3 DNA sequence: TGTGCCAGTCGGAGGTGGGGGGGCACAGATACGCAGTATTTT. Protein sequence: CASRRWGGTDTQYF.

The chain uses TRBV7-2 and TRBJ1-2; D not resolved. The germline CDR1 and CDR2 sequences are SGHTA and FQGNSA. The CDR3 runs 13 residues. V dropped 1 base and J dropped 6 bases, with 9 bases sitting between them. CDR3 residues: CASSLVVRDGYTF. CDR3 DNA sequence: TGTGCCAGCAGCTTAGTAGTGCGGGATGGCTACACCTTC.

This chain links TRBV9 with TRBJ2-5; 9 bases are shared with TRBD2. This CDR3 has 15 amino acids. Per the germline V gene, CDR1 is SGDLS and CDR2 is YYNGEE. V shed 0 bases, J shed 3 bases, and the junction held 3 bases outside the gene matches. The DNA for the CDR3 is TGTGCCAGCAGCGTAGCTAGCGGGGCAAAAGAGACCCAGTACTTC. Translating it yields CASSVASGAKETQYF.

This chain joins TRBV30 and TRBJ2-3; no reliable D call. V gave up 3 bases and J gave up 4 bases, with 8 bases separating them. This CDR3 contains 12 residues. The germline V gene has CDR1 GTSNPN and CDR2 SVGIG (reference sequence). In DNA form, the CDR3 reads TGTGCCTGGAGCGCCTGGGCAGATACGCAGTATTTT. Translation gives CAWSAWADTQYF.

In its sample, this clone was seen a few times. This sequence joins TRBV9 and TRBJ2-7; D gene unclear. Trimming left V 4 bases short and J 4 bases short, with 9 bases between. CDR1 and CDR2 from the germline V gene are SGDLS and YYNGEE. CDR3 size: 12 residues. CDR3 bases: TGTGCCAGCAGCCCCACCCCTTACGAGCAGTACTTC. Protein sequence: CASSPTPYEQYF.

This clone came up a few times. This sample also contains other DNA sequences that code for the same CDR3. The CDR3 DNA reads as TGTGCCAGCAGTTTAAATGAGCAGTTCTTC. It encodes CASSLNEQFF. The chain couples TRBV28 to TRBJ2-1; D not resolved. V lost 2 bases to trimming and J lost 7 bases, with 0 bases between them. CDR1 and CDR2 (germline): MDHEN, SYDVKM. The CDR3 consists of 10 residues.

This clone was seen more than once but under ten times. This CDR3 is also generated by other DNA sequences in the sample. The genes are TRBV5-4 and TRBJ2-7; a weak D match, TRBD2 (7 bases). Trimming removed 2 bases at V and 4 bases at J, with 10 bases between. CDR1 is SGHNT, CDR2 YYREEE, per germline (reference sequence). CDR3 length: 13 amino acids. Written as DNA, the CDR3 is TGTGCCAGCAGCTTCGGGGGGCAATACGAGCAGTACTTC. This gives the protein CASSFGGQYEQYF.

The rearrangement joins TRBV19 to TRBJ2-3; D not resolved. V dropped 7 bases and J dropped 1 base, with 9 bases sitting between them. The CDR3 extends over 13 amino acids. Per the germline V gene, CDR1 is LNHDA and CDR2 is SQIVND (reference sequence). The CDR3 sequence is CASNWQGTDTQYF. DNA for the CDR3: TGTGCCAGTAACTGGCAGGGCACAGATACGCAGTATTTT.

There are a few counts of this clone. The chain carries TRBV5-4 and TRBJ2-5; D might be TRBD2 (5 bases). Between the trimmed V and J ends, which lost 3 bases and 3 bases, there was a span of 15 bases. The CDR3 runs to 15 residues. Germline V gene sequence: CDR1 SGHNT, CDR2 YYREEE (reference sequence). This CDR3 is CASSSDLAGEETQYF. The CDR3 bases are TGTGCCAGCAGCTCTGACCTAGCTGGAGAAGAGACCCAGTACTTC.

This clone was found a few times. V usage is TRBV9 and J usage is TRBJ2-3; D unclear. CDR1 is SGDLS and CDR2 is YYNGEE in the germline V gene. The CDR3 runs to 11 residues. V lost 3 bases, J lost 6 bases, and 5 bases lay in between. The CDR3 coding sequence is TGTGCCAGCAGCGAGGAGGATACGCAGTATTTT. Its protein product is CASSEEDTQYF.

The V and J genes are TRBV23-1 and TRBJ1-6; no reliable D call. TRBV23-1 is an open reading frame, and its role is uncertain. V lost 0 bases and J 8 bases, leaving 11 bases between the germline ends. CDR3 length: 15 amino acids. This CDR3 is CASSQSLQRDSPLHF. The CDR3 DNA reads TGCGCCAGCAGTCAATCTTTGCAGAGAGATTCACCCCTCCACTTT.

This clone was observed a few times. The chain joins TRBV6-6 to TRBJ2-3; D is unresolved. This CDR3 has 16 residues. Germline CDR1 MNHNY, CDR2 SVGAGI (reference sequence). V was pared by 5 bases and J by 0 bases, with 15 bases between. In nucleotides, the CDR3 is TGTGCCAGCAGTGTCGACCCACGGGCTAGCACAGATACGCAGTATTTT. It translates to CASSVDPRASTDTQYF.

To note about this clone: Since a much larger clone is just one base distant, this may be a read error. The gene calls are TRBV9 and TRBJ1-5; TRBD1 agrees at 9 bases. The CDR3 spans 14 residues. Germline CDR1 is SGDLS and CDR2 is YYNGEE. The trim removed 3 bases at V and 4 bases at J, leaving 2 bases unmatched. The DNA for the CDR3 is TGTGCCAGCAGCGCTGGACAGGGGAATCAGCCCCAGCATTTT. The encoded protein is CASSAGQGNQPQHF.

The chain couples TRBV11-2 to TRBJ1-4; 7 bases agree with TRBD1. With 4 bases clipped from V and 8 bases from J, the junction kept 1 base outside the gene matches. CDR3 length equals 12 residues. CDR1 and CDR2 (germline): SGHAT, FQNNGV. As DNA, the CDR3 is TGTGCCAGCAGCTCGACAGGGGAAAAACTGTTTTTT. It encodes CASSSTGEKLFF.

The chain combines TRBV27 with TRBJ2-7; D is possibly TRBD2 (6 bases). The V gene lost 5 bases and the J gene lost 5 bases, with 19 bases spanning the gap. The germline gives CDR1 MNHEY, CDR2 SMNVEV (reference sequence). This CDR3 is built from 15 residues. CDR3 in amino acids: CASSPSDYRPHEQYF. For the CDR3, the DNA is TGTGCCAGCAGTCCTTCGGACTACCGCCCCCACGAGCAGTACTTC.

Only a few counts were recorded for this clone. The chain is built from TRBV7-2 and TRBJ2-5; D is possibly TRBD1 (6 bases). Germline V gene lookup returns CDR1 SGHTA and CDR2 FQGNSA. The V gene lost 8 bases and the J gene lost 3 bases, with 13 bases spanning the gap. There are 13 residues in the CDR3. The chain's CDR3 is CASAPTGKETQYF. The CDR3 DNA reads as TGTGCCAGCGCCCCAACAGGGAAAGAGACCCAGTACTTC.

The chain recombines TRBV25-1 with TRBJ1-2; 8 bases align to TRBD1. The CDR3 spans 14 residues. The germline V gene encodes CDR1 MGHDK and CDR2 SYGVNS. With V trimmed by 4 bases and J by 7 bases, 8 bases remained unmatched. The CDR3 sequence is CASSVRQGTGGYTF. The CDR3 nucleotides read TGTGCCAGCAGTGTTAGACAGGGGACGGGTGGCTACACCTTC.

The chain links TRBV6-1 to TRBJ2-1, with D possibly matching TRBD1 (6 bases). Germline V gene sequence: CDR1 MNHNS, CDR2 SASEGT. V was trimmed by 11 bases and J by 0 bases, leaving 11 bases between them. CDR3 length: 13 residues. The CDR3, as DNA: TGTGCCGCCAGGGACAACTCCTACAATGAGCAGTTCTTC. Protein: CAARDNSYNEQFF.